Presented here are 24 T cell receptor beta chains from one specimen sequenced in a study of blood T cell repertoires in COVID-19. This table comes from immunoSEQ multiplex PCR, and its TCRdb copy is limited to in-frame clones, with some not included. The table has 200,000 to 250,000 clones, around 86% seen once. The material sequenced was peripheral blood. Receptors were obtained from a man aged 25 to 40 who had recovered from COVID-19.

The J gene is TRBJ1-2, the V gene TRBV27, with 7 bases fitting TRBD1. The CDR3 sequence is 12 residues long. Unmatched junction bases numbered 2, after V lost 6 bases and J lost 4 bases. CDR1 and CDR2 (germline): MNHEY, SMNVEV (reference sequence). CDR3 loop: CASRGQPYGYTF. CDR3 DNA sequence: TGTGCCAGCAGGGGACAGCCCTATGGCTACACCTTC.

The sample holds a few counts of this clone. The chain joins TRBV24-1 to TRBJ1-5, with D possibly matching TRBD1 (6 bases). Germline values: CDR1 KGHDR, CDR2 SFDVKD. The CDR3 is 15 residues long. V was trimmed by 4 bases and J by 3 bases, leaving 12 bases between them. The CDR3 region is CATSDYDRFNQPQHF. DNA for the CDR3: TGTGCCACCAGTGACTATGACAGGTTCAATCAGCCCCAGCATTTT.

This rearrangement joins TRBV5-1 to TRBJ2-3, with D unclear. V lost 3 bases, J lost 6 bases, and 11 bases lay in between. This CDR3 has 13 residues. Germline lookup yields CDR1 SGHRS and CDR2 YFSETQ. CDR3 DNA: TGCGCCAGCAGCTCGACTTCTGGGGATACGCAGTATTTT. Translating gives CASSSTSGDTQYF.

The chain is built from TRBV19 and TRBJ1-5; TRBD1 is a possible D gene (6 bases). Germline CDR1 and CDR2: LNHDA and SQIVND (reference sequence). V shed 1 base and J shed 6 bases, with 16 bases lying between them. The CDR3 is made up of 16 amino acids. CDR3 bases: TGTGCCAGTAGTATAGTTCTAGACAGGCGTGGTCAGCCCCAGCATTTT. This sequence encodes CASSIVLDRRGQPQHF.

The rearrangement links TRBV6-2 or TRBV6-3 to TRBJ1-2; D possibly corresponds to TRBD1 (5 bases). Trimming pared 3 bases from V and 0 bases from J, leaving 14 bases between. This CDR3 has 16 residues. Germline-derived CDR1 and CDR2 are MNHEY and SVGEGT. The CDR3 region is CASSYGGAAANYGYTF. The CDR3 DNA sequence: TGTGCCAGCAGTTATGGTGGGGCAGCAGCTAACTATGGCTACACCTTC.

The chain uses TRBV6-7 and TRBJ2-3; 12 bases match TRBD2. TRBV6-7 is given ORF status, its function remaining uncertain. J gave up 4 bases and V 6 bases, and 14 bases lay outside the gene matches. The CDR3 contains 18 residues. CDR3 region: CASRYLAGGPFSPDTQYF. The CDR3 DNA reads as TGTGCCAGCAGGTATCTAGCGGGGGGGCCTTTTTCCCCAGATACGCAGTATTTT.

The rearrangement joins TRBV5-1 to TRBJ2-3; no firm D call. Trimming shortened V by 0 bases and J by 6 bases, and 14 bases separated the two germline ends. CDR1 SGHRS and CDR2 YFSETQ come from the germline V gene. This CDR3 has 15 amino acids. Here the CDR3 reads CASSLDPGSVDTQYF. CDR3 coding DNA: TGCGCCAGCAGCTTGGATCCTGGCTCCGTCGATACGCAGTATTTT.

The rearrangement joins TRBV6-5 to TRBJ1-4, with a weak D call TRBD1 (5 bases). The CDR3 runs to 15 residues. Germline V gene data show CDR1 as MNHEY and CDR2 as SVGAGI. The V gene lost 5 bases and the J gene lost 7 bases, with 17 bases spanning the gap. CDR3 nucleotides: TGTGCCAGCAGTCCTACGGGGGTCGAGAGTGAAAAACTGTTTTTT. It translates to CASSPTGVESEKLFF.

J is TRBJ2-3 and V is TRBV7-6; D might be TRBD2 (6 bases). CDR1 is SGHVS, CDR2 FNYEAQ, per germline. Trimming left V 3 bases short and J 1 base short, with 17 bases between. The CDR3 has 17 residues. Here the CDR3 DNA reads TGTGCCAGCAGCTTTTCGGGAGTGGCTAGCGGCACAGATACGCAGTATTTT. It specifies CASSFSGVASGTDTQYF. Drawing the rest from reference TRBV7-6 and TRBJ2-3, the complete variable domain is GAGVSQSPRYKVTKRGQDVALRCDPISGHVSLYWYRQALGQGPEFLTYFNYEAQQDKSGLPNDRFSAERPEGSISTLTIQRTEQRDSAMYRCASSFSGVASGTDTQYFGPGTRLTVL.

V and J are TRBV13 and TRBJ1-6; 7 bases fit TRBD1. The trim removed 5 bases at V and 6 bases at J, leaving 4 bases unmatched. Germline CDR1 PRHDT, CDR2 FYEKMQ (reference sequence). The CDR3 length is 14 residues. This chain's CDR3 is CASSLTGFNSPLHF. Written as DNA, the CDR3 is TGTGCCAGCAGCCTGACAGGGTTTAATTCACCCCTCCACTTT.

V usage is TRBV19 and J usage is TRBJ2-1; 10 bases align to TRBD1. The CDR3 contains 15 residues. Germline CDR1 and CDR2: LNHDA and SQIVND (reference sequence). The V segment lost 6 bases and the J segment 7 bases; nucleotides outside the gene matches: 9. The CDR3 bases are TGTGCCAGTAGCGCGGGACAGGGGTTGGGAAATGAGCAGTTCTTC. Translation gives CASSAGQGLGNEQFF.

V gene TRBV18 combines with J gene TRBJ2-7, with a possible D match to TRBD1 (6 bases). CDR3 size: 15 residues. The germline V and J ends were trimmed by 2 bases and 2 bases, with 13 bases remaining between them. Germline V gene data show CDR1 as KGHSH and CDR2 as LQKENI. DNA of the CDR3: TGTGCCAGCTCACCAGTCCCAGGGGACACCTACGAGCAGTACTTC. It yields the protein CASSPVPGDTYEQYF.

The chain has TRBV18 and TRBJ1-4, with D uncertain. This CDR3 has 15 residues. V lost 3 bases and J lost 0, with 8 bases in between. Germline V gene sequence: CDR1 KGHSH, CDR2 LQKENI. CDR3 region: CASSPNSATNEKLFF. The CDR3, as DNA: TGTGCCAGCTCACCTAACAGTGCAACTAATGAAAAACTGTTTTTT. The full variable domain, with the rest looked up from reference TRBV18 and TRBJ1-4, is NAGVMQNPRHLVRRRGQEARLRCSPMKGHSHVYWYRQLPEEGLKFMVYLQKENIIDESGMPKERFSAEFPKEGPSILRIQQVVRGDSAAYFCASSPNSATNEKLFFGSGTQLSVL.

The V gene is TRBV6-1, the J gene TRBJ1-2; no definite D call. Germline assignment: CDR1 MNHNS and CDR2 SASEGT. The CDR3 consists of 15 residues. Trimming stripped 0 bases from V and 2 bases from J, with 10 bases between. The CDR3 sequence is CASSEAFGSNYGYTF. CDR3 coding DNA: TGTGCCAGCAGTGAAGCGTTCGGGTCCAACTATGGCTACACCTTC.

This clone was counted between two and nine times. The gene calls are TRBV2 and TRBJ2-7; 7 bases map to TRBD1. J gave up 4 bases and V 6 bases, and 18 bases lay outside the gene matches. CDR1 and CDR2 from the germline V gene are SNHLY and FYNNEI. The CDR3 length is 17 residues. The CDR3 nucleotides are TGTGCCAGCAGGCGAGAGGGGACAGTAACCATAGGGTACGAGCAGTACTTC. Translation: CASRREGTVTIGYEQYF. Together with reference TRBV2 and TRBJ2-7, the CDR3 gives the full variable domain: EPEVTQTPSHQVTQMGQEVILRCVPISNHLYFYWYRQILGQKVEFLVSFYNNEISEKSEIFDDQFSVERPDGSNFTLKIRSTKLEDSAMYFCASRREGTVTIGYEQYFGPGTRLTVT.

The genes are TRBV7-2 and TRBJ1-5; no reliable D call. The CDR3 is made up of 13 amino acids. Between the trimmed V and J ends, which lost 1 base and 3 bases, there was a span of 4 bases. The V gene's germline CDR1 is SGHTA and CDR2 FQGNSA. CDR3 sequence (DNA): TGTGCCAGCAGCTTAGAAGCCAATCAGCCCCAGCATTTT. Translated: CASSLEANQPQHF.

J is TRBJ2-3 and V is TRBV11-3, with D tentatively TRBD1 (5 bases). Trimming removed 8 bases from V and 0 bases from J, with 12 bases in between. CDR1 SGHNT and CDR2 YENEEA come from the germline V gene. The CDR3 covers 14 residues. CDR3 sequence reads: CASSTQGSTDTQYF. Written as DNA, the CDR3 is TGTGCCAGCTCAACTCAGGGTAGCACAGATACGCAGTATTTT.

This chain connects TRBV10-3 to TRBJ2-7; D might be TRBD1 (5 bases). Trimming removed 6 bases from V and 3 bases from J, with 18 bases in between. Germline CDR1 and CDR2: ENHRY and SYGVKD. The CDR3 spans 15 residues. CDR3 bases: TGTGCCATCAGAGAATTCGGTGGGGCCGTCTACGAGCAGTACTTC. Protein sequence: CAIREFGGAVYEQYF.

The rearrangement links TRBV19 to TRBJ1-2; 7 bases are a match to TRBD1. The CDR3 length is 13 residues. Germline assignment: CDR1 LNHDA and CDR2 SQIVND (reference sequence). Trimming cost V 5 bases and J 6 bases; bases outside gene matches: 6. The CDR3 nucleotides read TGTGCCAGTAGTGAGGGACAGCAAGATGGCTACACCTTC. Amino acid sequence: CASSEGQQDGYTF.

This clone turned up a few times. The chain combines TRBV5-4 with TRBJ1-4, with 8 bases that match TRBD1. Per the germline V gene, CDR1 is SGHNT and CDR2 is YYREEE (reference sequence). The V and J ends lost 4 bases and 7 bases, in that order; junction bases with no gene match: 6. The CDR3 loop spans 14 amino acids. The CDR3 nucleotides read TGTGCCAGCAGCCTCCAGGGGGCGCGTGAAAAACTGTTTTTT. Translating it yields CASSLQGAREKLFF.

This chain connects TRBV27 to TRBJ1-5; TRBD1 matches at 8 bases. The CDR3 contains 14 residues. V dropped 3 bases and J dropped 5; count of bases not matched to a gene: 3. Per the germline V gene, CDR1 is MNHEY and CDR2 is SMNVEV (reference sequence). CDR3 sequence: CASSFLTGDQPQHF. The CDR3 DNA reads TGTGCCAGCAGTTTTTTGACAGGGGATCAGCCCCAGCATTTT.

In this sample, this clone turned up once. The chain carries TRBV30 and TRBJ1-1; unclear D gene. CDR1 is GTSNPN, CDR2 SVGIG, per germline (reference sequence). The CDR3 is 13 residues long. V was pared by 0 bases and J by 3 bases, with 8 bases between. CDR3 loop: CAWSVSGDTEAFF. The DNA for the CDR3 is TGTGCCTGGAGTGTATCCGGGGACACTGAAGCTTTCTTT. The whole variable domain, filled in from reference TRBV30 and TRBJ1-1, reads SQTIHQWPATLVQPVGSPLSLECTVEGTSNPNLYWYRQAAGRGLQLLFYSVGIGQISSEVPQNLSASRPQDRQFILSSKKLLLSDSGFYLCAWSVSGDTEAFFGQGTRLTVV.

The J gene is TRBJ1-1, the V gene TRBV12-3 or TRBV12-4, with D possibly being TRBD1 (5 bases). The germline V and J ends were trimmed by 2 bases and 9 bases, with 13 bases remaining between them. The CDR3 sequence is 13 residues long. CDR3 loop: CASSLTTGPKAFF. The CDR3 nucleotides read TGTGCCAGCAGTTTAACTACAGGTCCTAAAGCTTTCTTT.

This clone was counted ten times or more. J is TRBJ1-2 and V is TRBV6-2 or TRBV6-3; D remains unclear. Germline V lookup: CDR1 MNHEY, CDR2 SVGEGT. V was trimmed by 7 bases and J by 11 bases, leaving 26 bases between them. The CDR3 covers 15 residues. Here the CDR3 reads CASTPAITMATSYTF. The CDR3 DNA reads TGTGCCAGCACCCCCGCCATTACTATGGCTACGTCGTACACCTTC.